This TCR beta chain was identified in a study of shared clonotypes between healthy human individuals. Study-level points and caveats: Rarefaction exposed incomplete sorted-subset sequencing despite large depth.

The CDR3 runs 11 residues. The V and J ends lost 5 bases and 5 bases respectively, with 7 bases between them. The V gene's germline CDR1 is MNHEY and CDR2 SVGAGI. Comment on this clone: Its target is not known.

Sequencing was performed with immunoSEQ multiplex PCR; in TCRdb, only in-frame clones are kept and a portion is missing. The table includes some 2,000,000 clones, nearly 97% detected once. The genes are TRBV6-5 and TRBJ2-7; D call uncertain. The TCR comes from a man younger than 35 in good health. The sequenced material came from naive CD4+ T cells sorted from blood. Subset in this sample: CD45RA+ positively selected. The CDR3 here is CASSHANEQYF. The CDR3 bases are TGTGCCAGCAGTCACGCTAACGAGCAGTACTTC.